Here is one T cell receptor beta chain with its context. This entry comes from a study of blood T cell repertoires in COVID-19. The repertoire was sequenced with immunoSEQ multiplex PCR; TCRdb's copy has only in-frame clones and lacks some. The table lists under 200,000 clones, about 82% of them singletons. Participants' own reports of clinical history determined their cohort assignment. The V and J ends lost 2 bases and 6 bases, in that order; junction bases with no gene match: 8. The V gene's germline CDR1 is MDHEN and CDR2 SYDVKM. The CDR3 contains 15 residues. The origin of this receptor is a man aged 40-49 years with acute COVID-19. This chain connects TRBV28 to TRBJ2-3; 7 nucleotides match TRBD2. The sequencing sample was made of PBMCs or T cells enriched from blood (not recorded which). The CDR3 reads CASSLGPGGSDTQYF. CDR3 DNA sequence: TGTGCCAGCAGTTTAGGGCCGGGAGGTTCCGATACGCAGTATTTT. Complete variable domain (other parts from reference TRBV28 and TRBJ2-3): DVKVTQSSRYLVKRTGEKVFLECVQDMDHENMFWYRQDPGLGLRLIYFSYDVKMKEKGDIPEGYSVSREKKERFSLILESASTNQTSMYLCASSLGPGGSDTQYFGPGTRLTVL.